The text below deals with one T cell receptor (beta chain). Study processing details: It was from reference gene primer amplification that nucleated cell counts were estimated. TCRdb's copy holds only in-frame clones and misses some; the assay was immunoSEQ multiplex PCR. D and trimming were read from the DNA, whereas the V and J calls and clone size are those reported in that table. Here the sample spans 200,000 to 300,000 clones, 80% to 90% being singletons. The data stem from a study of blood T cell repertoires in COVID-19. Turning to the study itself: Samples of COVID-19 (acute and convalescent) were obtained from the United States, Italy and Spain. PBMCs, B-cell-depleted T cells, or T cells provided the cDNA or gDNA that made up the material.

The sample taken for sequencing was peripheral blood. This sequence was found in a man in his 60s with acute or convalescent COVID-19.

The DNA for the CDR3 is TGTGCCAGCTCACCATATCGACAGGGGACGAACGAGCAGTACTTC. Translating it yields CASSPYRQGTNEQYF. This sequence joins TRBV18 and TRBJ2-7, with 8 positions matching TRBD1. There are 15 residues in the CDR3. Germline assignment: CDR1 KGHSH and CDR2 LQKENI. V was pared by 2 bases and J by 5 bases, with 8 bases of the junction left unmatched.